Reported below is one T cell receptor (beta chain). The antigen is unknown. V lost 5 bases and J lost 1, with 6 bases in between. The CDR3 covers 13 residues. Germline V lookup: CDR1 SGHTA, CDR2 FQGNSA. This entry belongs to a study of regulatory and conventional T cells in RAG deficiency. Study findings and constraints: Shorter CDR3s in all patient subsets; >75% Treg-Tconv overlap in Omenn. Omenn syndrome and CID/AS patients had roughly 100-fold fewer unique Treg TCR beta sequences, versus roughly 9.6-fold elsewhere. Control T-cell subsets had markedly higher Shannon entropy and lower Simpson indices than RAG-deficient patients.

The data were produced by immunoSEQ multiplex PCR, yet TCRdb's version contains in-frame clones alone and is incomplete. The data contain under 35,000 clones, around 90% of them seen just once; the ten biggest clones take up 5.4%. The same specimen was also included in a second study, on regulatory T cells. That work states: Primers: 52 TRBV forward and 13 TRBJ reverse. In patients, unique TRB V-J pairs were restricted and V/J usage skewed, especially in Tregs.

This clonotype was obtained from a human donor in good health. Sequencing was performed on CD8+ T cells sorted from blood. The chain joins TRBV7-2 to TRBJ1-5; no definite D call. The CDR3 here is CASSANSNQPQHF. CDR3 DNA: TGTGCCAGCAGCGCCAACAGCAATCAGCCCCAGCATTTT.